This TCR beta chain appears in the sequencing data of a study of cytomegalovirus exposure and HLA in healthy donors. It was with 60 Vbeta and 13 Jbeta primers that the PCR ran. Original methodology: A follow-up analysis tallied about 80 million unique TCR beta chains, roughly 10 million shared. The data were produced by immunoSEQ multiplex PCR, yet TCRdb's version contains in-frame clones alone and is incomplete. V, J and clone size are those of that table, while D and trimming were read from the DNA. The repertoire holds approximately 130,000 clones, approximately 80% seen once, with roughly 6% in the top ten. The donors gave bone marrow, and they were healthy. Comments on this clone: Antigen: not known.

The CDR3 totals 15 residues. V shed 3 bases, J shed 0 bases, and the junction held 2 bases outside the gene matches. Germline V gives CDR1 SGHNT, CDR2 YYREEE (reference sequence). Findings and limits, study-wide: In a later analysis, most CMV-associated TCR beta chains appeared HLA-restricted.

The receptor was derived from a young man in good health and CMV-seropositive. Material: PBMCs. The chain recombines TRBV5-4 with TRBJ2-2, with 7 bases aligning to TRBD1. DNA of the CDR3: TGTGCCAGCAGCTGGGGGACAGCGAACACCGGGGAGCTGTTTTTT. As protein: CASSWGTANTGELFF.